These 20 T cell receptor beta chains share one sample of origin, sequenced in a study of cytomegalovirus exposure and HLA in healthy donors. Primers for the PCR totalled 60 Vbeta and 13 Jbeta. Produced via immunoSEQ multiplex PCR; TCRdb's table is partial and in-frame only. The sample lists under 150,000 clones, about 79% occurring once. Sample: PBMCs. These receptors all stem from a male donor in good health and CMV-seronegative.

The gene calls are TRBV10-3 and TRBJ2-5; D is uncertain. The J call may be faulty, since TRBJ2-7 better matches the DNA end. Germline V gene lookup returns CDR1 ENHRY and CDR2 SYGVKD. The CDR3 spans 13 residues. The CDR3 region is CAISDQDSYEQYF. Here the CDR3 DNA reads TGTGCCATCAGTGATCAGGACTCCTACGAGCAGTACTTC.

This clone showed up just a few times. This sequence joins TRBV7-2 and TRBJ1-5; D gene unclear. The CDR3 sequence is 15 residues long. V was cut by 1 base and J by 0 bases, with 7 bases left in between. Germline V lookup: CDR1 SGHTA, CDR2 FQGNSA. The CDR3 DNA reads TGTGCCAGCAGCTTAGGAGCAAATAGCAATCAGCCCCAGCATTTT. It specifies CASSLGANSNQPQHF.

This clone was detected once. The chain uses TRBV4-2 and TRBJ2-7; TRBD2 matches at 7 bases. After removal of 5 bases from V and 3 bases from J, the junction contained 10 bases not matched to a gene. The CDR3 covers 15 residues. CDR1 and CDR2 from the germline V gene are LGHNA and YNFKEQ. CDR3 nucleotides: TGTGCCAGCAGCTGGGGGTGGGGGGGTCTCTACGAGCAGTACTTC. It encodes CASSWGWGGLYEQYF.

Comment on this clone: Other DNA sequences in this sample translate to the same CDR3. This chain connects TRBV30 to TRBJ2-1, with 13 bases identical to TRBD2. Trimming at V came to 2 bases and at J to 3 bases, leaving 7 bases not matched to a gene. The CDR3 runs 17 residues. In germline, CDR1 is GTSNPN, CDR2 SVGIG (reference sequence). CDR3 in amino acids: CAWSFFRLAGGYNEQFF. CDR3 bases: TGTGCCTGGAGTTTCTTCAGACTAGCGGGAGGCTACAATGAGCAGTTCTTC.

On this clone: One end of the junction varies from germline; a read error may be responsible. This sequence joins TRBV19 and TRBJ2-7; 10 positions agree with TRBD2. This CDR3 contains 17 residues. CDR1 and CDR2 from the germline V gene are LNHDA and SQIVND (reference sequence). The CDR3 DNA is TGTGCCAGTAGTCCACCCCTGGCTAGCGGGAGAGTCTACGAGCAGCACTTC. Amino acids: CASSPPLASGRVYEQHF.

This clone was found once. This sequence joins TRBV5-8 and TRBJ1-6; perhaps TRBD1 as D (5 bases). The CDR3 is 13 amino acids. Trimming took 7 bases from V and 7 from J, leaving 12 bases between them. CDR1 is SGHTS, CDR2 YDEGEE, per germline. CDR3 sequence reads: CASQWTINSPLHF. The CDR3 bases are TGTGCCAGCCAATGGACAATAAATTCACCCCTCCACTTT.

The genes are TRBV28 and TRBJ2-3, with unresolved D. CDR3 length: 17 residues. Germline V CDR1 and CDR2: MDHEN, SYDVKM. Trimming cost V 5 bases and J 4 bases, with 22 bases left between them. CDR3 protein: CASSPAIGVSHPDTQYF. The CDR3 region has the DNA TGTGCCAGCAGTCCGGCTATCGGAGTATCACATCCAGATACGCAGTATTTT.

This chain joins TRBV4-2 and TRBJ2-7, with D perhaps matching TRBD2 (6 bases). V was pared by 4 bases and J by 5 bases, with 21 bases between. Per the germline V gene, CDR1 is LGHNA and CDR2 is YNFKEQ. This CDR3 spans 16 amino acids. CDR3 coding DNA: TGTGCCAGCAGCCCGGCCTCGAGTAGCGGAGGGGACGAGCAGTACTTC. Amino acids: CASSPASSSGGDEQYF.

This clone is a singleton in its sample. Compared with germline, one end of the junction differs, possibly owing to a read error. The chain couples TRBV7-2 to TRBJ1-2; D call uncertain. This CDR3 contains 15 residues. The germline V gene encodes CDR1 SGHTA and CDR2 FQGNSA. The CDR3 DNA follows: TGTGCCAGCAGCTTAGGGGTAGCCCCGAACTATGGCTACCCCTTC. This translates into CASSLGVAPNYGYPF.

The chain uses TRBV2 and TRBJ2-5; D is possibly TRBD1 (6 bases). The end of the DNA aligns better with TRBJ2-7, so the J call may be wrong. CDR3 length: 12 amino acids. Germline V CDR1 and CDR2: SNHLY, FYNNEI. CDR3: CASSTDRYEQYF. CDR3 coding DNA: TGTGCCAGCAGTACCGACAGGTACGAGCAGTACTTC.

The rearrangement joins TRBV6-5 to TRBJ2-7; 8 positions agree with TRBD2. Germline V gene sequence: CDR1 MNHEY, CDR2 SVGAGI. V shed 6 bases and J 5 bases; nucleotides not matched to a gene: 6. The CDR3 has 13 residues. Here the CDR3 reads CASSPGGPDEQYF. DNA of the CDR3: TGTGCCAGCAGCCCGGGGGGGCCCGACGAGCAGTACTTC.

The chain has TRBV5-1 and TRBJ1-2; maybe TRBD1 (6 bases). This CDR3 has 14 amino acids. The V end lost 6 bases, the J end lost 2 bases, and 14 bases lay between the germline ends. CDR1 is SGHRS, CDR2 YFSETQ, per germline. CDR3 loop: CASNAGTFNYGYTF. The CDR3, as DNA: TGCGCCAGCAACGCCGGGACATTCAACTATGGCTACACCTTC.

The CDR3 protein is CARSDSLAKNIQYF. The CDR3 bases are TGTGCTCGGTCGGACAGCTTAGCCAAAAACATTCAGTACTTC. The genes are TRBV30 and TRBJ2-4; maybe TRBD1 (6 bases). The CDR3 sequence is 14 residues long. The germline gives CDR1 GTSNPN, CDR2 SVGIG (reference sequence).

The V gene is TRBV7-2, the J gene TRBJ2-2, with 7 bases lining up with TRBD1. Trimming cost V 1 base and J 7 bases; bases outside gene matches: 6. The CDR3 covers 15 residues. Germline V gene sequence: CDR1 SGHTA, CDR2 FQGNSA. The chain's CDR3 is CASSLGDRESGELFF. CDR3 DNA sequence: TGTGCCAGCAGCTTAGGAGACAGGGAGAGCGGGGAGCTGTTTTTT.

This chain joins TRBV6-6 and TRBJ2-7; 12 nucleotides match TRBD2. Trimming at V came to 5 bases and at J to 2 bases, leaving 4 bases not matched to a gene. The CDR3 runs 15 residues. Germline V gene lookup returns CDR1 MNHNY and CDR2 SVGAGI (reference sequence). CDR3 bases: TGTGCCAGCAGTCTCAGGACTAGCGGGGCCTACGAGCAGTACTTC. Its protein product is CASSLRTSGAYEQYF.

In regard to this clone: A read error may produce the germline difference seen at one junction end. This rearrangement joins TRBV7-9 to TRBJ2-7; no clear D gene. The CDR3 sequence is 12 residues long. Looked up from germline, CDR1 is SEHNR and CDR2 is FQNEAQ (reference sequence). The CDR3 loop is CSSSLRSYEQYF. The CDR3, as DNA: TGTTCCAGCAGCTTAAGGAGCTACGAGCAGTACTTC.

This clone has only a few counts. The rearrangement uses TRBV18 and TRBJ2-3; TRBD2 agrees at 10 bases. The V and J ends lost 2 bases and 3 bases, in that order; junction bases with no gene match: 5. Germline values: CDR1 KGHSH, CDR2 LQKENI. CDR3 size: 16 residues. The CDR3 nucleotides read TGTGCCAGCTCACCAAACCTAGCGGGAGCTACAGATACGCAGTATTTT. It translates to CASSPNLAGATDTQYF.

The rearrangement joins TRBV14 to TRBJ2-1; 10 nucleotides line up with TRBD2. This CDR3 comprises 15 residues. Losses at the gene ends were 2 bases for V and 6 bases for J; bases not matched to a gene: 4. Germline lookup yields CDR1 SGHDN and CDR2 FVKESK. The CDR3 spells CASSQISSGGNEQFF. In DNA, the CDR3 is TGTGCCAGCAGCCAAATTTCTAGCGGGGGCAATGAGCAGTTCTTC.

This rearrangement joins TRBV10-3 to TRBJ1-3, with 8 positions matching TRBD1. V shed 5 bases, J shed 8 bases, and the junction held 8 bases outside the gene matches. CDR1 and CDR2 from the germline V gene are ENHRY and SYGVKD. The CDR3 loop spans 14 amino acids. CDR3 amino acids: CAISRQGQRDTIYF. The CDR3 bases are TGTGCCATCAGTAGACAGGGGCAGCGGGACACCATATATTTT.

This chain uses TRBV29-1 with TRBJ2-7; TRBD2 matches 9 bases. CDR3 size: 13 residues. The germline CDR1 and CDR2 sequences are SQVTM and ANQGSEA. V shed 2 bases and J 7 bases; nucleotides not matched to a gene: 6. In nucleotides, the CDR3 is TGCAGCGTTGAACTAGCGGGATACTTTGAGCAGTACTTC. It specifies CSVELAGYFEQYF.